The sample holds one count of the clone carrying this T cell receptor (beta chain). Its antigen is not known. At one end, the junction sequence differs from germline, possibly due to a read error. Repertoires were generated with immunoSEQ multiplex PCR, while TCRdb's copy carries only in-frame clones and drops some. The sample carries tens of thousands of clones, about 89% recorded once. Germline CDR1 reads SGHRS; CDR2 reads YFSETQ. This CDR3 contains 13 residues. The record originates from a study of OX40 agonist ivuxolimab in advanced cancers. Overall study context: Prior anti-PD-1, anti-PD-L1 or anti-CTLA-4 therapy was allowed; 40% had some. General study points: Dosing at 0.1 to 3.0 mg/kg was accompanied by clonal expansion of CD4+ and CD8+ blood T cells by week 6. People who partly responded at 0.1-3.0 mg/kg had some of the least clonal expansion seen. Researchers did not establish what antigens the expanded peripheral T cells target.

The receptor comes from an adult with an advanced solid tumor such as melanoma, head and neck, liver or kidney cancer. The V and J genes are TRBV5-1 and TRBJ2-7; 8 nucleotides line up with TRBD1. Sequences were derived from CD4+ or CD8+ T cells sorted from blood, sampled in a trial of the OX40 agonist ivuxolimab. The DNA of the CDR3 is TGTGCCAGCAGCTGGACAGGGCGCTACGAGCAGTACTTC. Its protein product is CASSWTGRYEQYF.